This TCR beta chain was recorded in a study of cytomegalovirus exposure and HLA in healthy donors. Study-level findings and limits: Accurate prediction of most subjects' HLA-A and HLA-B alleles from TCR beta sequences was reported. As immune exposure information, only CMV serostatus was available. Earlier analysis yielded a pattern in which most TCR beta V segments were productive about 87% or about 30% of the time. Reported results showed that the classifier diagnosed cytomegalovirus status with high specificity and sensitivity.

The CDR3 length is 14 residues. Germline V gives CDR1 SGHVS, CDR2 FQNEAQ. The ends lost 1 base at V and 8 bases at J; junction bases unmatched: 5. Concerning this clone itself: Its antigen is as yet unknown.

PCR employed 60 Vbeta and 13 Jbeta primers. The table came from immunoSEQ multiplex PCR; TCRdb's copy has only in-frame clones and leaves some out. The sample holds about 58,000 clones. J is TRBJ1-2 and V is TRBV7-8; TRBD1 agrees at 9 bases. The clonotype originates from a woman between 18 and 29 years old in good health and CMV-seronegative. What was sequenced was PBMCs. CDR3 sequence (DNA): TGTGCCAGCAGCTTAGTACAGGGGGCGCGAGGCTACACCTTC. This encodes CASSLVQGARGYTF.